This is a list of T cell receptor beta chains from one sample in a study of spatial heterogeneity in lung cancer. TCRdb called the 5' RACE reads again in MiXCR, with one record for every CDR3 protein. The sample contains some 940 distinct CDR3 sequences, 10% to 15% of which appear only once. Source: PBMCs, taken at surgery. Source of these receptors: a male donor with early-stage non-small cell lung cancer. The CDR3 runs from the conserved cysteine through the conserved F or W. The order of the fields is D gene, V gene, J gene, clone size, CDR3 protein, CDR3 DNA. A D gene is named only where the DNA matches it firmly. Where a row states a size, it is once, few, many or the class of an expanded clone; other rows omit it.

>TRBD2|TRBV27|TRBJ2-5|many
CASSRTSGDETKKETQYF
TGTGCCAGCAGTCGGACTAGCGGGGACGAAACCAAAAAAGAGACCCAGTACTTC
>.|TRBV5-4|TRBJ2-2|many
CASSLGRVDTGELFF
TGTGCCAGCAGCTTGGGCAGGGTGGACACCGGGGAGCTGTTTTTT
>TRBD1|TRBV5-1|TRBJ1-4|many
CASSAGQGEGRNEKLFF
TGCGCCAGCAGCGCGGGACAGGGGGAAGGTCGGAATGAAAAACTGTTTTTT
>.|TRBV5-1|TRBJ2-5|large
CASSLAQSQETQYF
TGCGCCAGCAGCTTGGCCCAAAGCCAAGAGACCCAGTACTTC
>TRBD1|TRBV9|TRBJ1-1|.
CASSVAATGALNTEAFF
TGTGCCAGCAGCGTAGCCGCCACAGGGGCTTTGAACACTGAAGCTTTCTTT
>.|TRBV20-1|TRBJ2-2|many
CSARDGARMNTGELFF
TGCAGTGCTAGAGATGGGGCCAGGATGAACACCGGGGAGCTGTTTTTT
>TRBD1|TRBV2|TRBJ1-6|many
CASRQGERSNSPLHF
TGTGCCAGTAGACAGGGGGAAAGGTCCAATTCACCCCTCCACTTT
>TRBD1|TRBV7-2|TRBJ1-1|medium-sized
CASSSHRGTEAFF
TGTGCCAGCAGCTCACACAGGGGCACTGAAGCTTTCTTT
>TRBD2|TRBV7-2|TRBJ2-5|medium-sized
CASSLDGGVETQYF
TGTGCCAGCAGCTTAGACGGGGGGGTGGAGACCCAGTACTTC
>.|TRBV12-3/TRBV12-4|TRBJ2-3|many
CASSLAGAYTDTQYF
TGTGCCAGCAGTTTAGCGGGGGCCTACACAGATACGCAGTATTTT
>.|TRBV2|TRBJ2-7|many
CASSPGSGSYEQYF
TGTGCCAGCAGTCCAGGGTCAGGCTCCTACGAGCAGTACTTC
>.|TRBV9|TRBJ2-4|many
CASSVAGPQGGIQYF
TGTGCCAGCAGCGTAGCAGGTCCGCAGGGGGGCATTCAGTACTTC
>.|TRBV28|TRBJ1-2|few
CASSPSWVYGYTF
TGTGCCAGCAGTCCCAGTTGGGTTTATGGCTACACCTTC
>TRBD1|TRBV7-9|TRBJ1-5|medium-sized
CASSLGGRVSQPQHF
TGTGCCAGCTCCTTAGGGGGCAGGGTGAGTCAGCCCCAGCATTTT
>.|TRBV7-9|TRBJ1-5|many
CASSPGNQPQHF
TGTGCCAGCAGCCCGGGGAATCAGCCCCAGCATTTT
>.|TRBV7-2|TRBJ1-1|medium-sized
CASSFSRGEAFF
TGTGCCAGCAGCTTCTCAAGGGGGGAAGCTTTCTTT
>.|TRBV20-1|TRBJ2-4|medium-sized
CSASDRTVSKNIQYF
TGCAGTGCTAGCGACCGGACAGTATCCAAAAACATTCAGTACTTC
>TRBD1|TRBV18|TRBJ2-2|large
CASSLEQGRNTGELFF
TGTGCCAGCTCACTCGAACAGGGGAGGAACACCGGGGAGCTGTTTTTT
>TRBD1|TRBV18|TRBJ2-7|many
CASSGGPGGNYEQYF
TGTGCCAGCTCAGGCGGTCCAGGGGGAAACTACGAGCAGTACTTC
>.|TRBV4-1|TRBJ2-5|few
CASSQDRRKRGETQYF
TGCGCCAGCAGCCAAGATCGCCGGAAGCGTGGAGAGACCCAGTACTTC
>.|TRBV29-1|TRBJ2-2|many
CSVDKANTGELFF
TGCAGCGTTGACAAGGCGAACACCGGGGAGCTGTTTTTT
>TRBD1|TRBV7-3|TRBJ2-3|.
CASSLDRGDTDTQYF
TGTGCCAGCAGCTTGGACAGGGGTGATACAGATACGCAGTATTTT
>TRBD2|TRBV5-1|TRBJ2-7|few
CASSLYVLAGNYEQYF
TGCGCCAGCAGCTTATATGTGCTAGCGGGAAATTACGAGCAGTACTTC
>TRBD1|TRBV27|TRBJ1-1|large
CASRETGGGEAFF
TGTGCCAGCAGGGAAACAGGGGGCGGTGAAGCTTTCTTT
>.|TRBV7-3|TRBJ2-2|.
CASSLMVPASGTGELFF
TGTGCCAGCAGCTTAATGGTCCCGGCCTCTGGGACCGGGGAGCTGTTTTTT
>.|TRBV11-2|TRBJ2-5|.
CASSFWGNRLQETQYF
TGTGCCAGCAGCTTTTGGGGAAACCGTCTCCAAGAGACCCAGTACTTC
>.|TRBV6-1|TRBJ1-1|many
CASSEAVEYTEAFF
TGTGCCAGCAGTGAAGCGGTGGAGTACACTGAAGCTTTCTTT
>.|TRBV20-1|TRBJ1-5|many
CSAGVGGAGQPQHF
TGCAGTGCTGGGGTTGGGGGCGCGGGTCAGCCCCAGCATTTT
>TRBD1|TRBV5-6|TRBJ2-6|few
CASSGQGDFSGANVLTF
TGTGCCAGCAGCGGACAGGGAGACTTCTCTGGGGCCAACGTCCTGACTTTC
>.|TRBV5-1|TRBJ1-1|few
CASRSENTEAFF
TGCGCCAGCAGGTCCGAGAACACTGAAGCTTTCTTT
>.|TRBV19|TRBJ1-5|many
CASSITIYSNQPQHF
TGTGCCAGTAGTATAACCATCTATAGCAATCAGCCCCAGCATTTT
>.|TRBV5-4|TRBJ2-2|medium-sized
CASSLPGRPGGELFF
TGTGCCAGCAGCTTGCCGGGGCGACCGGGCGGGGAGCTGTTTTTT
>TRBD1|TRBV7-2|TRBJ2-3|medium-sized
CASSLGFTTGLTDTQYF
TGTGCCAGCAGCTTAGGTTTCACGACAGGGCTGACAGATACGCAGTATTTT
>.|TRBV12-3/TRBV12-4|TRBJ1-1|.
CASSPNRGGIGMNTEAFF
TGTGCCAGCAGTCCGAACCGGGGAGGGATAGGGATGAACACTGAAGCTTTCTTT
>TRBD2|TRBV5-4|TRBJ2-2|few
CASSLERLGLAANTGELFF
TGTGCCAGCAGCTTGGAGAGGCTCGGGCTAGCGGCGAACACCGGGGAGCTGTTTTTT
>.|TRBV27|TRBJ1-2|large
CASMGGASYGYTF
TGTGCCAGCATGGGTGGGGCTAGCTATGGCTACACCTTC
>.|TRBV7-2|TRBJ1-2|few
CASSLAGTGYGYTF
TGTGCCAGCAGCTTAGCGGGGACTGGCTATGGCTACACCTTC
>.|TRBV14|TRBJ2-5|few
CASSQDPGETQYF
TGTGCCAGCAGCCAAGACCCTGGAGAGACCCAGTACTTC
>TRBD1|TRBV10-3|TRBJ2-7|many
CATCYRGLGEQYF
TGTGCCACCTGCTACAGGGGTTTGGGCGAGCAGTACTTC
>.|TRBV5-1|TRBJ2-7|large
CASSPEGGGYEQYF
TGCGCCAGCAGCCCCGAGGGGGGGGGCTACGAGCAGTACTTC
>TRBD1|TRBV12-3/TRBV12-4|TRBJ2-2|many
CASSLEGQGVAGELFF
TGTGCCAGCAGTTTGGAGGGACAGGGGGTAGCCGGGGAGCTGTTTTTT
>.|TRBV30|TRBJ1-6|many
CAWSVWSGPRGNSPLHF
TGTGCCTGGAGTGTATGGTCGGGGCCGAGGGGTAATTCACCCCTCCACTTT
>TRBD2|TRBV2|TRBJ2-2|large
CASRWTSDNTGELFF
TGTGCCAGCAGATGGACTAGCGATAACACCGGGGAGCTGTTTTTT
>.|TRBV12-3/TRBV12-4|TRBJ1-1|medium-sized
CASSPPRTAKNTEAFF
TGTGCCAGCAGTCCCCCCAGGACGGCAAAGAACACTGAAGCTTTCTTT
>.|TRBV28|TRBJ2-7|.
CASTHDRPEQYF
TGTGCCAGCACCCACGACCGTCCCGAGCAGTACTTC
>.|TRBV30|TRBJ2-5|many
CAWSGEGWKTQYF
TGTGCCTGGAGTGGAGAGGGCTGGAAGACCCAGTACTTC
>TRBD2|TRBV14|TRBJ2-1|many
CASSHLRGGLAKEQFF
TGTGCCAGCAGCCACCTTCGGGGGGGGCTAGCCAAAGAGCAGTTCTTC
>.|TRBV9|TRBJ1-4|medium-sized
CASSVDGAGINEKLFF
TGTGCCAGCAGCGTAGATGGGGCAGGGATTAATGAAAAACTGTTTTTT
>TRBD1|TRBV7-2|TRBJ1-1|medium-sized
CASSQRQGSPEAFF
TGTGCCAGCAGCCAGAGACAGGGGTCCCCTGAAGCTTTCTTT
>.|TRBV19|TRBJ2-5|large
CASSIGGHQQETQYF
TGTGCCAGTAGTATTGGGGGACACCAACAAGAGACCCAGTACTTC